The 17 T cell receptor beta chains in this list originate from one sample, sequenced in a study of blood T cell repertoires in COVID-19. The protocol was immunoSEQ multiplex PCR, while the TCRdb copy is restricted to in-frame clones and leaves out a portion. The table shows about 160,000 clones, with 92% occurring only once. The sequenced sample was peripheral blood. These receptor sequences come from a man between 25 and 39 years old with COVID-19, enrolled during active disease.

The gene calls are TRBV6-1 and TRBJ2-6; weak D call: TRBD2 (5 bases). V was pared by 2 bases and J by 1 base, with 9 bases between. Germline V CDR1 and CDR2: MNHNS, SASEGT. The CDR3 runs 16 residues. CDR3 DNA: TGTGCCAGCAGTGAATCTCCGGGGTCTGGGGCCAACGTCCTGACTTTC. Translated: CASSESPGSGANVLTF.

This chain links TRBV27 with TRBJ2-1; D remains ambiguous. V was clipped by 4 bases and J by 8 bases, with 9 bases between them. This CDR3 has 12 residues. Germline CDR1 reads MNHEY; CDR2 reads SMNVEV (reference sequence). The CDR3 reads CASSSTLYEQFF. The CDR3 DNA reads TGTGCCAGCAGTTCTACCCTTTATGAGCAGTTCTTC.

This clone was recorded once. This chain joins TRBV5-6 and TRBJ2-1; 10 bases are a match to TRBD1. This CDR3 comprises 15 residues. The V segment lost 3 bases and the J segment 8 bases; nucleotides outside the gene matches: 8. Germline V gene sequence: CDR1 SGHDT, CDR2 YYEEEE. Written as DNA, the CDR3 is TGTGCCAGCAGCTCCGGGACAGGGGATTGGGATGAGCAGTTCTTC. Residues: CASSSGTGDWDEQFF. Using reference TRBV5-6 and TRBJ2-1 for the parts outside the CDR3, the full variable domain is DAGVTQSPTHLIKTRGQQVTLRCSPKSGHDTVSWYQQALGQGPQFIFQYYEEEERQRGNFPDRFSGHQFPNYSSELNVNALLLGDSALYLCASSSGTGDWDEQFFGPGTRLTVL.

The chain joins TRBV12-3 or TRBV12-4 to TRBJ2-5; no firm D call. This CDR3 has 12 amino acids. Trimming took 0 bases from V and 4 from J, leaving 3 bases between them. The CDR3 DNA reads TGTGCCAGCAGTTTAGCGCGAGAGACCCAGTACTTC. Translating gives CASSLARETQYF.

The chain employs TRBV6-5 and TRBJ1-2; the match to TRBD1 covers 8 bases. The CDR3 runs 15 residues. Germline CDR1 is MNHEY and CDR2 is SVGAGI. With 5 bases clipped from V and 7 bases from J, the junction kept 12 bases outside the gene matches. The CDR3 nucleotides are TGTGCCAGCAGTCAATACATATCAGGGGGCAGTGGCTACACCTTC. Translation gives CASSQYISGGSGYTF.

The chain carries TRBV5-1 and TRBJ1-2, with D possibly TRBD1 on 6 matching bases. Germline-derived CDR1 and CDR2 are SGHRS and YFSETQ. This CDR3 spans 13 amino acids. Trimming took off 2 bases at V and 4 bases at J, with 9 bases between the two ends. CDR3: CASSLGGAYGYTF. CDR3 coding DNA: TGCGCCAGCAGCTTAGGGGGAGCCTATGGCTACACCTTC.

The chain is built from TRBV6-5 and TRBJ2-1; maybe TRBD2 (5 bases). The V end was cut by 6 bases, the J end by 7 bases, with 7 bases between. The germline CDR1 and CDR2 sequences are MNHEY and SVGAGI. The CDR3 loop spans 11 amino acids. The CDR3 DNA sequence: TGTGCCAGCAGGAGAGGGAATGAGCAGTTCTTC. Translating gives CASRRGNEQFF.

V and J are TRBV5-1 and TRBJ1-1; D is possibly TRBD1 (6 bases). The CDR3 contains 12 residues. Germline CDR1 SGHRS, CDR2 YFSETQ. V lost 4 bases, J lost 10 bases, and 14 bases lay in between. The CDR3 loop is CASSRDIRGAFF. The DNA of the CDR3 is TGCGCCAGCAGCCGGGACATCAGGGGAGCTTTCTTT.

The V and J genes are TRBV2 and TRBJ2-2; no clear D. There are 17 residues in the CDR3. The V gene's germline CDR1 is SNHLY and CDR2 FYNNEI. Trimming cost V 3 bases and J 2 bases, with 16 bases left between them. The CDR3 region is CASSDRLMGLNTGELFF. The CDR3 coding sequence is TGTGCCAGCAGTGATAGGTTGATGGGCTTAAACACCGGGGAGCTGTTTTTT.

The rearrangement joins TRBV7-2 to TRBJ2-1; 9 nucleotides align to TRBD1. Unmatched junction bases numbered 10, after V lost 5 bases and J lost 5 bases. This CDR3 is 16 amino acids long. Germline-derived CDR1 and CDR2 are SGHTA and FQGNSA. The CDR3 protein is CASSPDPGQGHNEQFF. The CDR3 coding sequence is TGTGCCAGCAGCCCCGATCCGGGACAGGGTCACAATGAGCAGTTCTTC.

This clone came up once. This rearrangement joins TRBV4-2 to TRBJ2-1, with D possibly matching TRBD2 (5 bases). CDR1 is LGHNA and CDR2 is YNFKEQ in the germline V gene. The V end was cut by 2 bases, the J end by 0 bases, with 8 bases between. The CDR3 is 15 residues long. The CDR3 loop is CASSQKLDSYNEQFF. The CDR3 region has the DNA TGTGCCAGCAGCCAAAAACTAGACTCCTACAATGAGCAGTTCTTC.

The rearrangement links TRBV5-1 to TRBJ2-7, with D maybe TRBD2 (6 bases). The V gene lost 3 bases and the J gene lost 0 bases, with 10 bases spanning the gap. CDR3 length: 14 amino acids. Per the germline V gene, CDR1 is SGHRS and CDR2 is YFSETQ. CDR3 DNA: TGCGCCAGCAGCTATAGCGGAAGCTCCTACGAGCAGTACTTC. This gives the protein CASSYSGSSYEQYF.

This chain uses TRBV5-5 with TRBJ1-3, with 7 bases lining up with TRBD1. Germline V gene sequence: CDR1 SGHKS, CDR2 YYEKEE (reference sequence). This CDR3 is 15 amino acids long. Germline trimming cut 4 bases from V and 0 bases from J; bases unmatched to any gene: 4. The CDR3 DNA sequence: TGTGCCAGCAGCGTAGGGACAGACTCTGGAAACACCATATATTTT. It is translated as CASSVGTDSGNTIYF. Full variable domain (remainder filled in from reference TRBV5-5 and TRBJ1-3): DAGVTQSPTHLIKTRGQQVTLRCSPISGHKSVSWYQQVLGQGPQFIFQYYEKEERGRGNFPDRFSARQFPNYSSELNVNALLLGDSALYLCASSVGTDSGNTIYFGEGSWLTVV.

The chain employs TRBV7-5 and TRBJ2-1; the tabulated D call, TRBD2, remains unverified against the DNA. TRBV7-5 is listed as a pseudogene. This CDR3 contains 15 residues. The CDR3 reads CARRSSSGISHEQFF. CDR3 bases: TGTGCCAGAAGGTCATCTAGCGGGATCTCCCATGAGCAGTTCTTC.

This clone is termed medium-sized. The chain combines TRBV12-3 or TRBV12-4 with TRBJ2-5; 10 bases align to TRBD2. CDR3 length: 13 residues. V was clipped by 4 bases and J by 14 bases; unmatched bases: 10. DNA of the CDR3: TGTGCCAGCAGTTCAACAGGACTAGCGGCGGATTACTTC. It yields the protein CASSSTGLAADYF.

V gene TRBV7-8 combines with J gene TRBJ2-3, with D unresolved. Germline V gene data show CDR1 as SGHVS and CDR2 as FQNEAQ. The CDR3 length is 15 residues. Trimming took off 1 base at V and 0 bases at J, with 8 bases between the two ends. CDR3 in DNA: TGTGCCAGCAGCTTAGATGCAGGTAGCACAGATACGCAGTATTTT. Translation: CASSLDAGSTDTQYF.

J is TRBJ1-6 and V is TRBV19; D not certain. The CDR3 consists of 13 residues. V dropped 5 bases and J dropped 7 bases, with 9 bases sitting between them. The germline V gene encodes CDR1 LNHDA and CDR2 SQIVND (reference sequence). CDR3 amino acids: CASSYAGNSPLHF. DNA for the CDR3: TGTGCCAGTAGTTACGCCGGGAATTCACCCCTCCACTTT.